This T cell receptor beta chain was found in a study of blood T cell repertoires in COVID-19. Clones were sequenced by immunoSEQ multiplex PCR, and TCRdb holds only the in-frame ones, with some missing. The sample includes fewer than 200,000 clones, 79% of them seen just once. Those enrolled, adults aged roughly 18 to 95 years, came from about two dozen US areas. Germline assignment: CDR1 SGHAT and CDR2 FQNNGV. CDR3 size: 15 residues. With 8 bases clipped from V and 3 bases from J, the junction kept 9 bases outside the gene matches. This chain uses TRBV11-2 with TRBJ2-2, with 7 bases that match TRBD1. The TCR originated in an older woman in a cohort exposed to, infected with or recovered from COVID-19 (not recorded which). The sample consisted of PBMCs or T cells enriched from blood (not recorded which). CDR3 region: CASQQGREYTGELFF. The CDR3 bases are TGTGCCAGCCAACAGGGGCGCGAATACACCGGGGAGCTGTTTTTT.